Below, 3 T cell receptor beta chains from the same sample are listed, as sequenced in a study of cytomegalovirus exposure and HLA in healthy donors. The PCR was carried out with 60 Vbeta primers and 13 Jbeta primers. Clones were sequenced by immunoSEQ multiplex PCR, and TCRdb holds only the in-frame ones, with some missing. This table holds roughly 240,000 clones, more than 75% found once. The specimen sequenced was PBMCs. The source of these receptors is a woman in her forties in good health and CMV-seropositive.

The chain recombines TRBV18 with TRBJ2-1; D is possibly TRBD1 (5 bases). The CDR3 loop spans 16 amino acids. V lost 2 bases and J 8 bases, leaving 19 bases between the germline ends. The V gene's germline CDR1 is KGHSH and CDR2 LQKENI. CDR3 residues: CASSPEVAGFLYEQFF. CDR3 nucleotide sequence: TGTGCCAGCTCACCAGAGGTGGCAGGGTTTTTGTATGAGCAGTTCTTC.

This chain connects TRBV9 to TRBJ2-5, with 11 bases identical to TRBD2. J was trimmed by 4 bases and V by 5 bases; bases with no gene match: 7. The CDR3 sequence is 15 residues long. Germline V gene sequence: CDR1 SGDLS, CDR2 YYNGEE. CDR3 sequence reads: CASRTGLADGETQYF. The DNA for the CDR3 is TGTGCCAGCAGGACGGGACTAGCGGATGGAGAGACCCAGTACTTC.

The J gene is TRBJ1-2, the V gene TRBV18; TRBD1 is a possible D gene (5 bases). Between the trimmed V and J ends, which lost 2 bases and 6 bases, there was a span of 19 bases. The CDR3 is 16 residues long. CDR1 and CDR2 from the germline V gene are KGHSH and LQKENI. The CDR3 reads CASSPILTWGDHGYTF. CDR3 coding DNA: TGTGCCAGCTCACCAATTTTGACGTGGGGGGATCATGGCTACACCTTC.